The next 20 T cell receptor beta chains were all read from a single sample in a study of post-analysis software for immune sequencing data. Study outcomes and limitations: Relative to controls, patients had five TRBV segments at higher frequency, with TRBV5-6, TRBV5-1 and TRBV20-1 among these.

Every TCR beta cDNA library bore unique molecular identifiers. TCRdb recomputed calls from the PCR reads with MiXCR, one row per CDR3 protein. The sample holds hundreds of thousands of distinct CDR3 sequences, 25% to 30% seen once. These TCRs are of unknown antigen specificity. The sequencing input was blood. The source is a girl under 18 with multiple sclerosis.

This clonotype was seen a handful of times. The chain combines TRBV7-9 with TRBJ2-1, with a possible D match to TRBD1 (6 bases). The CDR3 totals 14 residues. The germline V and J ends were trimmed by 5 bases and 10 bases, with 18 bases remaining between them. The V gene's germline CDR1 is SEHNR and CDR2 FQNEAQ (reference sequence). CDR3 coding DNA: TGTGCCAGCAGCCCACCGGACAGACGGGGCGAGCAGTTCTTC. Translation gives CASSPPDRRGEQFF.

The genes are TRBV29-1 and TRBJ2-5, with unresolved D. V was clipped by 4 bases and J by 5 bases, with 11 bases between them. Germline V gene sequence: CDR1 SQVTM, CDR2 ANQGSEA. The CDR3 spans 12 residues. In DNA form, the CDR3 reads TGCAGCGTTGCTGGAGTAGGGGAGACCCAGTACTTC. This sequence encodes CSVAGVGETQYF.

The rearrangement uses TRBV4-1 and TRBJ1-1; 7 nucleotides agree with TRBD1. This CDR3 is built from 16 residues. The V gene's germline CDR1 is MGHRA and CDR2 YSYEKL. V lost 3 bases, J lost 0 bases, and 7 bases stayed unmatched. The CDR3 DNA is TGCGCCAGCAGCCAGCATTGGGGGACAGTGAACACTGAAGCTTTCTTT. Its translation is CASSQHWGTVNTEAFF.

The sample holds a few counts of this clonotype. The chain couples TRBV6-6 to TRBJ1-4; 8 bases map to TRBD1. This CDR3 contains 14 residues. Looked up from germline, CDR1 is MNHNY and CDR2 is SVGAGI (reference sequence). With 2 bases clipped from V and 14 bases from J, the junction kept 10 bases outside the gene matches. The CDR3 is CASSYGTGLRKLFF. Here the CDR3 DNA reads TGTGCCAGCAGTTACGGGACAGGCTTGCGGAAGCTGTTTTTT.

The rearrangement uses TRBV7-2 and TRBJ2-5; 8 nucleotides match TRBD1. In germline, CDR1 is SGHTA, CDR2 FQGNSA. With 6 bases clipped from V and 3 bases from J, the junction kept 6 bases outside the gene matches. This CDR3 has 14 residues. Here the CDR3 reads CASRGTGGEETQYF. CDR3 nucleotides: TGTGCCAGCAGAGGGACAGGCGGGGAAGAGACCCAGTACTTC.

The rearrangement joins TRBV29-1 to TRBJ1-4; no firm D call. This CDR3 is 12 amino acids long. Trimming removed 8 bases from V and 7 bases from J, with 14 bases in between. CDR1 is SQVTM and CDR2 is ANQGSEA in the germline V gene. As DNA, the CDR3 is TGCAGCTGGACCGGACCTGGTGAAAAACTGTTTTTT. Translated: CSWTGPGEKLFF. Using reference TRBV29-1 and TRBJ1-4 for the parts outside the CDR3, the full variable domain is SAVISQKPSRDICQRGTSLTIQCQVDSQVTMMFWYRQQPGQSLTLIATANQGSEATYESGFVIDKFPISRPNLTFSTLTVSNMSPEDSSIYLCSWTGPGEKLFFGSGTQLSVL.

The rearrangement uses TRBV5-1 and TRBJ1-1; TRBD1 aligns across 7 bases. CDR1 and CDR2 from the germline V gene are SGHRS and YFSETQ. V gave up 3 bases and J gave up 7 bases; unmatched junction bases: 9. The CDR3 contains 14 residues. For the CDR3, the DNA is TGCGCCAGCAGCTCAGGACAGGTTGGGGATGAAGCTTTCTTT. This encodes CASSSGQVGDEAFF.

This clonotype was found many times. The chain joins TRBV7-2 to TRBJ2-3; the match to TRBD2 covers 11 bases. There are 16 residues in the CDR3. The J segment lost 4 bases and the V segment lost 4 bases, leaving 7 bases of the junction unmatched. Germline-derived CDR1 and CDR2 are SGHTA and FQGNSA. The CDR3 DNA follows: TGTGCCAGCAGCTCGATAGGACTAGCGGGCTCAGATACGCAGTATTTT. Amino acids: CASSSIGLAGSDTQYF.

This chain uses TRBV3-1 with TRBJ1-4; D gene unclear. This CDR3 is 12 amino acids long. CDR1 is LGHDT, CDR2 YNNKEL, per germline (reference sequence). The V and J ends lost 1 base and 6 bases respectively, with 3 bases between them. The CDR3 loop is CASSQVDEKLFF. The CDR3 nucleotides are TGTGCCAGCAGCCAAGTGGATGAAAAACTGTTTTTT.

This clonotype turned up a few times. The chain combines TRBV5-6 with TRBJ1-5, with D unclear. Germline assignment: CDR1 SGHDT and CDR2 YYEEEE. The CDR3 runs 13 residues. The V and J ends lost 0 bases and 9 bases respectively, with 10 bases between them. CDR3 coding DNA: TGTGCCAGCAGCTTGGAGGCCACGGGGCCCCAGCATTTT. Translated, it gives CASSLEATGPQHF.

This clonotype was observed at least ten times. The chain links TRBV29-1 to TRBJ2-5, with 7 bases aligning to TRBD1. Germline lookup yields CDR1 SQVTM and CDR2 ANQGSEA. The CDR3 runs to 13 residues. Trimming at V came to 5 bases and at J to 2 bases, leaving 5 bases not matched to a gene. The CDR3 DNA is TGCAGCGTTCTCGGACAGGAACAAGAGACCCAGTACTTC. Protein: CSVLGQEQETQYF.

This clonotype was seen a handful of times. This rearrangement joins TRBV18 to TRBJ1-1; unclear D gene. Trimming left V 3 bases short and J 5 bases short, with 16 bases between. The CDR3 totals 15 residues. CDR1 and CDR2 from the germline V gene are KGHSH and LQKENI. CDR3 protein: CASSPNFGRRTEAFF. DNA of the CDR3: TGTGCCAGCTCACCGAATTTCGGGAGAAGAACTGAAGCTTTCTTT. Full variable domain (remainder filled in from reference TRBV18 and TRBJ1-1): NAGVMQNPRHLVRRRGQEARLRCSPMKGHSHVYWYRQLPEEGLKFMVYLQKENIIDESGMPKERFSAEFPKEGPSILRIQQVVRGDSAAYFCASSPNFGRRTEAFFGQGTRLTVV.

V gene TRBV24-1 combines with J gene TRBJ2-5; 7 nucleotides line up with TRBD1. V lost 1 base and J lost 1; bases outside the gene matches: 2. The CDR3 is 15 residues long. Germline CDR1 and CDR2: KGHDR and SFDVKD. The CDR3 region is CATSDFAGGQETQYF. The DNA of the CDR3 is TGTGCCACCAGTGATTTTGCAGGGGGCCAAGAGACCCAGTACTTC.

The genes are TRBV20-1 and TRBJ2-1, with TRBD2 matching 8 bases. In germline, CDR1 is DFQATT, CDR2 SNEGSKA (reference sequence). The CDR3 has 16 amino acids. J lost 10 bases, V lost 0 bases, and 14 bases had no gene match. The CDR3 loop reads CSARDSAGGFLREQFF. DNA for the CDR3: TGCAGTGCTAGAGATAGCGCGGGGGGCTTTCTCCGGGAGCAGTTCTTC.

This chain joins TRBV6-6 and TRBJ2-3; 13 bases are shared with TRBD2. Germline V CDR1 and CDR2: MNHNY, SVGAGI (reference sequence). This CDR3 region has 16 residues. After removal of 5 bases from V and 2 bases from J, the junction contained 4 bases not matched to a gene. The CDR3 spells CASSLGTSGNTDTQYF. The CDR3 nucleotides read TGTGCCAGCAGTCTTGGGACTAGCGGGAACACAGATACGCAGTATTTT.

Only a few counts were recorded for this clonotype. CDR3 bases: TGCGCCAGCAGCCAAGAAGCACGAGACTCTGGGGCCAACGTCCTGACTTTC. This gives the protein CASSQEARDSGANVLTF. This chain connects TRBV4-3 to TRBJ2-6; D not certain. The ends were cut back, 0 bases at V and 0 bases at J, with 9 bases in the middle. In germline, CDR1 is LGHNA, CDR2 YSLEER. The CDR3 runs to 17 residues.

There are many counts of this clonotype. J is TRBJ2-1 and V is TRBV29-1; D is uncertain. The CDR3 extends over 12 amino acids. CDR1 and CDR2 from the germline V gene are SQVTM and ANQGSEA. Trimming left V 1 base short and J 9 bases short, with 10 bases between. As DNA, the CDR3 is TGCAGCGTTGAAGGTGAAGGCACTGAGCAGTTCTTC. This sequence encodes CSVEGEGTEQFF.

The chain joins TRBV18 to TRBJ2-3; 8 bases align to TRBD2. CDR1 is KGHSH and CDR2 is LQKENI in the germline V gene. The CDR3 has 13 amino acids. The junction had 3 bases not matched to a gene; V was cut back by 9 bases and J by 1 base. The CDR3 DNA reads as TGTGCCAGTTCGACTAGCGGCACAGATACGCAGTATTTT. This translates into CASSTSGTDTQYF.

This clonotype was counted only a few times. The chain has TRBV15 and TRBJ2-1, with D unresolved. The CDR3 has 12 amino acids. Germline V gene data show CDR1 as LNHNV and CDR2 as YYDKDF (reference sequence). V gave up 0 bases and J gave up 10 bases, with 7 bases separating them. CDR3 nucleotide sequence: TGTGCCACCAGCAGAGATCGAGCGGAGCAGTTCTTC. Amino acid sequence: CATSRDRAEQFF.

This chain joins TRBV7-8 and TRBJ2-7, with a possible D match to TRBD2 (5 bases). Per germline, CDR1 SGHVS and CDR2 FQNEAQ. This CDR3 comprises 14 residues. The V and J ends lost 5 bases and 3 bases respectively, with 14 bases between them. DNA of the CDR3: TGTGCCAGCAGCGCAAATCCGGGGTACTACGAGCAGTACTTC. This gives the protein CASSANPGYYEQYF.